This T cell receptor (beta chain) was sequenced in a study of T cell repertoires and leukemia-associated antigens. Study as a whole: About 17 million effective reads came from all samples combined.

Germline V gives CDR1 ENHRY, CDR2 SYGVKD. CDR3 length: 16 amino acids. TCRdb redid the calling of the 5' RACE reads with MiXCR, one entry per CDR3 protein. The sample gives 12,000 to 15,000 distinct CDR3 sequences, roughly 38% of which show up once; approximately 9.2% is in the top ten. Comments on this clonotype: The antigen remains undetermined. A junction end diverges from the germline sequence, so it may reflect a read error.

The material sequenced was CD3+ T cells sorted from blood and cultured. The V gene is TRBV10-3, the J gene TRBJ1-3, with 11 positions matching TRBD1. The sequence was collected from a female donor in good health. The CDR3 bases are TGTACCATCAATAGGGACAGGGGGTCCTCCGGAAACACCATATATTTT. Protein: CTINRDRGSSGNTIYF.